The clone carrying this T cell receptor beta chain was counted only a few times. Its antigen is unidentified. The data were obtained in a study of beta chain features in type 1 diabetes. About the study: Regarding age, gender and cell yields, patients proved similar to healthy donors. Study-wide findings and caveats: Whether HLA type affects TCRB rearrangement stayed undetermined in the present work. The study found moderately but significantly shorter TCRB CDR3s in all four CD4+ subsets of Type 1 diabetes patients.

Sampling consisted of one heparinised blood draw per donor, averaging roughly 0.12 L. Naive, central memory, regulatory and stem cell-like memory cells within the CD4+ compartment were sorted using CD45RO/CCR7/CD25/CD127/CD95/CD27. TCRB transcripts that were expressed got sequenced, as all of the isolated RNA had been reverse transcribed. The data were produced by immunoSEQ multiplex PCR, yet TCRdb's version contains in-frame clones alone and is incomplete. This repertoire shows around 310,000 clones, approximately 13% found once; its top ten account for about 0.016%. V gave up 0 bases and J gave up 11 bases, with 11 bases separating them. Looked up from germline, CDR1 is SGHDN and CDR2 is FVKESK. The CDR3 extends over 13 amino acids.

Sample: naive CD4+ T cells from blood. The V call is TRBV14, the J call TRBJ2-1; possibly TRBD2 for D (6 bases). The source of this sequence is a woman younger than 30 with type 1 diabetes. The DNA for the CDR3 is TGTGCCAGCAGCCAAGAAGGACGGGGGAAGCAGTTCTTC. This encodes CASSQEGRGKQFF.